The rows below give T cell receptor beta chains drawn from one sample of a study of T cells after yellow fever vaccination. TCRdb redid the calling of the 5' RACE reads with MiXCR, one entry per CDR3 protein. The sample yields tens of thousands of distinct CDR3 sequences, 7.4% seen once. The sequencing used CD8+ T cells sorted from PBMCs, collected 15 days after the yellow fever booster vaccination. These receptors all stem from a man aged 25-40 years who received the YFV17D yellow fever vaccine. Each CDR3 is given without its conserved first and last residue.

V gene,CDR3 protein
TRBV15,ATSRAQAIDTQY
TRBV12-3/TRBV12-4,ASSSSGANVLT
TRBV12-3/TRBV12-4,AICLELAGLGDLYNEQF
TRBV24-1,ATGPSGIHEQF
TRBV10-1,ASSEQADTGELF
TRBV29-1,SVAGLFYEQY
TRBV29-1,SVPGQESYEQY
TRBV30,AWSVHRTLQETQY
TRBV7-6,ASSPSTAWGYT
TRBV6-5,ASSYSGGQGEQF
TRBV7-2,ASSLGVLNEKLF
TRBV6-5,ASSYSLAGVSYNEQF
TRBV27,ASSLKPWTRLH
TRBV7-9,ASSGWDTLGETQY
TRBV9,ASSAGTGSYNEQF
TRBV4-3,ASSQEKGTGTEASYEQY
TRBV5-5,ASSWDGSPYNEQF
TRBV19,ASSTRLAGTHEQF
TRBV7-9,ASSLEGNYNEQF
TRBV29-1,SVDLALSGEQY
TRBV15,ATSRGGRGLAESETQY
TRBV9,ASSVEGDGANVLT
TRBV11-1,ASSPGLAGVGLDKNIQY
TRBV9,ASSVGQAQIKQY
TRBV29-1,SVLEGGEQY
TRBV9,ASSPDLLGTRLF
TRBV4-3,ASSQERRDRGYQETQY
TRBV5-1,ASSLPASVATYEQY
TRBV6-5,ASGYTGTGLIEQF
TRBV20-1,SVGTGYNNEQF
TRBV6-5,ASNPLGGGYT
TRBV24-1,ATSDLRSTFNTGELF
TRBV27,ASSPQGAHEQY
TRBV10-3,AISESSGQGIYGYT
TRBV28,ASSLKRVREQY
TRBV28,ASSSELPTAKNIQY
TRBV20-1,SALGREWYGLEQF
TRBV11-2,ASSLVPGGHNEQF
TRBV28,ASSQTSGGEETQY
TRBV19,ASSKAPGELF
TRBV30,AWSVDSGSYNEQF
TRBV7-8,ASSPPTGMGTDTQY
TRBV7-8,ASSLAAGGTGELF
TRBV29-1,SVLTGGEQF
TRBV5-5,ASSSLTGSEQF
TRBV7-2,ASSHSLGNTEAF
TRBV20-1,SARDAGREGGDTQY
TRBV9,ASSVELAGLSSYNEQF
TRBV20-1,SARVTGIGSYNSPLH
TRBV4-3,ASSLSTGGIGDTQY
TRBV19,ASSVGDRVYGANVLT
TRBV20-1,SARRGASGRLNTGELF
TRBV5-6,ASSLPTLSTEVKNIQY
TRBV5-4,ASSRDWDYGYT
TRBV12-3/TRBV12-4,ASTTDTYGYT
TRBV9,ASSGDSPLH
TRBV3-1,ASSQEERPTFEETQY
TRBV3-1,ASSSEGFSDTQY
TRBV6-2/TRBV6-3,ASSYTRTGREWGSYYNEQF
TRBV23-1,ASSQWSLPHYEQY